Listed below are T cell receptor beta chains from one sample, sequenced in a study of CD8 T cells in Susac syndrome. TCRdb called the immunoSEQ multiplex PCR reads again in MiXCR, with one record for every CDR3 protein. The table lists over 140,000 distinct CDR3 sequences, just under 95% of them singletons. Sequenced input: CD4+ T cells from PBMCs. Source of these receptors: a human donor with Susac syndrome. Each CDR3 is given without its conserved first and last residue.

V gene: TRBV7-2; J gene: TRBJ2-7; CDR3 protein: ASSQDWASDYEQY
V gene: TRBV5-1; J gene: TRBJ2-1; CDR3 protein: ASSYTSTAYNEQF
V gene: TRBV20-1; J gene: TRBJ1-1; CDR3 protein: SALGQGTEAF
V gene: TRBV30; J gene: TRBJ1-1; CDR3 protein: AWRNRGNTEAF
V gene: TRBV4-3; J gene: TRBJ2-1; CDR3 protein: ASSLRLAGPTYNEQF
V gene: TRBV28; J gene: TRBJ2-7; CDR3 protein: ASTRTGRNEQY
V gene: TRBV29-1; J gene: TRBJ2-3; CDR3 protein: SLQRGDWDTQY
V gene: TRBV29-1; J gene: TRBJ1-5; CDR3 protein: SVGNRANQPQH
V gene: TRBV10-1; J gene: TRBJ1-2; CDR3 protein: ASSESRGPSGYT
V gene: TRBV20-1; J gene: TRBJ2-2; CDR3 protein: SANIQVTGELF
V gene: TRBV7-2; J gene: TRBJ2-7; CDR3 protein: ASSSQTGVHEQY
V gene: TRBV9; J gene: TRBJ2-2; CDR3 protein: ASSPGGRMNTGELF
V gene: TRBV12-3/TRBV12-4; J gene: TRBJ2-7; CDR3 protein: ASSLAGLVGEQY
V gene: TRBV20-1; J gene: TRBJ1-2; CDR3 protein: SARDPTIPNLGYT
V gene: TRBV20-1; J gene: TRBJ2-7; CDR3 protein: SASGGAREQY